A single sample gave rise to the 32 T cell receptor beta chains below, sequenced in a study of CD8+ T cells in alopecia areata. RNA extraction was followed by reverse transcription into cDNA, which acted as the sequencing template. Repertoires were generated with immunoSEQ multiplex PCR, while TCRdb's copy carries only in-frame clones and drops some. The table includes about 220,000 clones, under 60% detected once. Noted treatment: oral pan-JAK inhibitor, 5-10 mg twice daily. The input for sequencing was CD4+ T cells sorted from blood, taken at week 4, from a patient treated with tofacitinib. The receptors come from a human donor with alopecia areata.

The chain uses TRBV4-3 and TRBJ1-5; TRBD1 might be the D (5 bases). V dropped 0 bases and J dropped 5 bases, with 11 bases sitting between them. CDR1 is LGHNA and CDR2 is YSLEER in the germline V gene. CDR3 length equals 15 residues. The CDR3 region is CASSQDRTGDQPQHF. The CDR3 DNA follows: TGCGCCAGCAGCCAAGATAGAACAGGTGATCAGCCCCAGCATTTT.

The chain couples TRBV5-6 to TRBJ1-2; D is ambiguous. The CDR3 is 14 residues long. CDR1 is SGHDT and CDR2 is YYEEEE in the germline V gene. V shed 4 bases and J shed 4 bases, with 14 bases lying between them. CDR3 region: CASSPVRGSYGYTF. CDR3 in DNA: TGTGCCAGCAGCCCAGTTAGAGGCTCCTATGGCTACACCTTC.

In DNA form, the CDR3 reads TGCAGCGTTGGACCGAGACAGGGTATTTTTGAGCAGTTCTTC. Translation: CSVGPRQGIFEQFF. J is TRBJ2-1 and V is TRBV29-1; TRBD1 matches 7 bases. The CDR3 contains 14 residues. CDR1 and CDR2 from the germline V gene are SQVTM and ANQGSEA. J lost 9 bases, V lost 4 bases, and 12 bases had no gene match.

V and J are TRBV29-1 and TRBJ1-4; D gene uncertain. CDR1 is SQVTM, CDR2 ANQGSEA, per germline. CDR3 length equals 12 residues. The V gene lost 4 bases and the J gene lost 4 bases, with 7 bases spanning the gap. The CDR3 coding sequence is TGCAGCGTTGGCACAAATAATGAAAAACTGTTTTTT. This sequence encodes CSVGTNNEKLFF.

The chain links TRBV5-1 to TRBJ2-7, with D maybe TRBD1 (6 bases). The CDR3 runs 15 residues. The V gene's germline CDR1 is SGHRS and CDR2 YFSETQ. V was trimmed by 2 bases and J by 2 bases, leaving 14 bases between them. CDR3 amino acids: CASSLGGGNPYEQYF. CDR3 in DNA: TGCGCCAGCAGCTTAGGGGGTGGCAACCCCTACGAGCAGTACTTC.

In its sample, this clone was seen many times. The CDR3 spells CASSQGLRNYEQYF. DNA of the CDR3: TGTGCCAGCAGCCAAGGGTTAAGGAATTACGAGCAGTACTTC. The gene calls are TRBV14 and TRBJ2-7; D not resolved. The germline V gene encodes CDR1 SGHDN and CDR2 FVKESK. The V and J ends lost 1 base and 4 bases respectively, with 11 bases between them. This CDR3 spans 14 amino acids. The complete variable domain, with remaining parts taken from reference TRBV14 and TRBJ2-7, reads EAGVTQFPSHSVIEKGQTVTLRCDPISGHDNLYWYRRVMGKEIKFLLHFVKESKQDESGMPNNRFLAERTGGTYSTLKVQPAELEDSGVYFCASSQGLRNYEQYFGPGTRLTVT.

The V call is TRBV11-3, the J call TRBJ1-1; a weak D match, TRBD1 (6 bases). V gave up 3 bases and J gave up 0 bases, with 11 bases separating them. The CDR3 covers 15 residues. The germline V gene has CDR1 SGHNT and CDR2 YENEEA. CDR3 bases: TGTGCCAGCAGCTTCGACAGGAGGTTGAACACTGAAGCTTTCTTT. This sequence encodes CASSFDRRLNTEAFF.

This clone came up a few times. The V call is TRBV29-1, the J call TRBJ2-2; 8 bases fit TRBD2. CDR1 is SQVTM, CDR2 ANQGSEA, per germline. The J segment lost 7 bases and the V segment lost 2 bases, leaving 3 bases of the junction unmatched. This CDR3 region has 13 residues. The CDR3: CSVETAGGGELFF. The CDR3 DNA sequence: TGCAGCGTTGAAACCGCGGGAGGCGGGGAGCTGTTTTTT.

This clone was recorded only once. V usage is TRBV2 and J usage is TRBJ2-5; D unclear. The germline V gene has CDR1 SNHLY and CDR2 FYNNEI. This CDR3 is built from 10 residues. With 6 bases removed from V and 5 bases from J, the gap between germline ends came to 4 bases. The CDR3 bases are TGTGCCAGCAGGACGGAGACCCAGTACTTC. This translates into CASRTETQYF.

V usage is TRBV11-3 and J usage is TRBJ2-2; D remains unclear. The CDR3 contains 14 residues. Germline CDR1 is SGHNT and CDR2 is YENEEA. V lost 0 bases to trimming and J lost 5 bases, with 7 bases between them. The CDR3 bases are TGTGCCAGCAGCTTAGATCTGGTTACCGGGGAGCTGTTTTTT. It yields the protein CASSLDLVTGELFF.

The CDR3 sequence: CSVAGLAGPPLREQFF. CDR3 coding DNA: TGCAGCGTTGCTGGACTAGCGGGACCTCCCCTCCGTGAGCAGTTCTTC. The chain carries TRBV29-1 and TRBJ2-1, with 12 positions matching TRBD2. V shed 4 bases, J shed 9 bases, and the junction held 13 bases outside the gene matches. There are 16 residues in the CDR3. Germline lookup yields CDR1 SQVTM and CDR2 ANQGSEA.

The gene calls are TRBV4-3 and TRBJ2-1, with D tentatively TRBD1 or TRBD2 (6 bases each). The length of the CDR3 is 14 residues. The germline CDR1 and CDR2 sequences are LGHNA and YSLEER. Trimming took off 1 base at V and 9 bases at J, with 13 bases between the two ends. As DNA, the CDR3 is TGCGCCAGCAGCCAAGGGGGGGCTAGTGGTGAGCAGTTCTTC. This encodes CASSQGGASGEQFF.

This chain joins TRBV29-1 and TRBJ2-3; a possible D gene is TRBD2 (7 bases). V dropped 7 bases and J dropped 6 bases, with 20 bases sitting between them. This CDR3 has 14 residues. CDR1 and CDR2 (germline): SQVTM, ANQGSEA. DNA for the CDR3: TGCAGCGCCGCGGGAGCGGGACAAATTGATACGCAGTATTTT. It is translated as CSAAGAGQIDTQYF.

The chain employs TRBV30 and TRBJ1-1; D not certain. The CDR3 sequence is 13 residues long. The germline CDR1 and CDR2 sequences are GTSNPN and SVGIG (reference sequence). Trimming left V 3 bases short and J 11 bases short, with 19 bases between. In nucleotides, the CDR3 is TGTGCCTGGAGCAGGTCGCTAACACTGAATGCTTTCTTT. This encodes CAWSRSLTLNAFF. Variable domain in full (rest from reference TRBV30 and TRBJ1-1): SQTIHQWPATLVQPVGSPLSLECTVEGTSNPNLYWYRQAAGRGLQLLFYSVGIGQISSEVPQNLSASRPQDRQFILSSKKLLLSDSGFYLCAWSRSLTLNAFFGQGTRLTVV.

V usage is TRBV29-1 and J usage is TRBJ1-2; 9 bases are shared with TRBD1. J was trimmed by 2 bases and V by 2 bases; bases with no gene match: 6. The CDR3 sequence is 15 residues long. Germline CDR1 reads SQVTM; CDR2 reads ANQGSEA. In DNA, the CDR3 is TGCAGCGTTGAACGCCCCGGGACAGGGAACTATGGCTACACCTTC. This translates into CSVERPGTGNYGYTF.

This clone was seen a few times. The CDR3 nucleotides read TGTGCCACCAGCAGGACCCTCAATCAGCCCCAGCATTTT. It codes for CATSRTLNQPQHF. The chain is built from TRBV15 and TRBJ1-5; D remains unclear. From germline, CDR1 is LNHNV and CDR2 YYDKDF (reference sequence). V lost 3 bases, J lost 3 bases, and 6 bases lay in between. The CDR3 contains 13 residues.

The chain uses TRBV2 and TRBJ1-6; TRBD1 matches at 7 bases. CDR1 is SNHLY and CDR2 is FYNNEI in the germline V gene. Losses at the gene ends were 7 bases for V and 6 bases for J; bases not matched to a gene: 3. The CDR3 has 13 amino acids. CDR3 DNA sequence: TGTGCCAGCAAGGGACAGATTAATTCACCCCTCCACTTT. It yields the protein CASKGQINSPLHF.

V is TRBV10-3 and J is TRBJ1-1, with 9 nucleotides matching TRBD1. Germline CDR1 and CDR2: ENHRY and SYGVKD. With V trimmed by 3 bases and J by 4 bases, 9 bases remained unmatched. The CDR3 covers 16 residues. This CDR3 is CAISDHGTGSSTEAFF. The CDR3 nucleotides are TGTGCCATCAGTGACCACGGGACAGGGAGTAGCACTGAAGCTTTCTTT.

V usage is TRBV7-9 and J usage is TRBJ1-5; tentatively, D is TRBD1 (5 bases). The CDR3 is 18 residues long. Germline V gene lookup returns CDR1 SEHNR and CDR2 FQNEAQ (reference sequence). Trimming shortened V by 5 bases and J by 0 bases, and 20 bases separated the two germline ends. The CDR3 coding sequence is TGTGCCAGCAGCCCACAAGGGGTGGTGGGACGTAGCAATCAGCCCCAGCATTTT. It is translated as CASSPQGVVGRSNQPQHF.

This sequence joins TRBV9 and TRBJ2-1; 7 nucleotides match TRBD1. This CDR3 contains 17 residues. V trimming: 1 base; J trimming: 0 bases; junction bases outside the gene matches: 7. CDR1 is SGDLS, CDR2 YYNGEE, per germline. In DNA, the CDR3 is TGTGCCAGCAGCGTAACAGGGGATTTGCCCTCCTACAATGAGCAGTTCTTC. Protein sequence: CASSVTGDLPSYNEQFF.

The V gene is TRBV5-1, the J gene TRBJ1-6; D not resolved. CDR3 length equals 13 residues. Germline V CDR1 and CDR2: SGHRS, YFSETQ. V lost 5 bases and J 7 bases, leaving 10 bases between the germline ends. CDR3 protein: CASRPEPNSPLHF. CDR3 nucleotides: TGCGCCAGCAGGCCAGAGCCGAATTCACCCCTCCACTTT.

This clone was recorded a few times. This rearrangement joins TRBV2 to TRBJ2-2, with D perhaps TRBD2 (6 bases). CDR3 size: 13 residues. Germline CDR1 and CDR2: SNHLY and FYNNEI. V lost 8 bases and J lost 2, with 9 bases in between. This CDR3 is CASGGDNTGELFF. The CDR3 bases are TGTGCCAGCGGCGGGGATAACACCGGGGAGCTGTTTTTT.

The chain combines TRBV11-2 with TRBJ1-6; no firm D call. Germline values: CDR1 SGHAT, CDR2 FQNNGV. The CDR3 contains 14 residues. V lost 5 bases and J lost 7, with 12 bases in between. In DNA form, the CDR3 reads TGTGCCAGCAGCCCACCGGCCCCGAATTCACCCCTCCACTTT. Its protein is CASSPPAPNSPLHF.

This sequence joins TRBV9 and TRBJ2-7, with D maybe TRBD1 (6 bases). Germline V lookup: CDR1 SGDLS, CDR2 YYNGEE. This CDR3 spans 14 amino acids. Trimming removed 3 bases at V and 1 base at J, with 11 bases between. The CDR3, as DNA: TGTGCCAGCAGCGCAGGGGACGGATCCTACGAGCAGTACTTC. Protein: CASSAGDGSYEQYF.

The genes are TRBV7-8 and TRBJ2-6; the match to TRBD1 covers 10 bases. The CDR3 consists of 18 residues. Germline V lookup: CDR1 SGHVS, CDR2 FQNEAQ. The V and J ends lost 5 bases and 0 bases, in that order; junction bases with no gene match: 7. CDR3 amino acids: CASSTRDRGISGANVLTF. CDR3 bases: TGTGCCAGCAGCACGCGGGACAGGGGCATCTCTGGGGCCAACGTCCTGACTTTC.

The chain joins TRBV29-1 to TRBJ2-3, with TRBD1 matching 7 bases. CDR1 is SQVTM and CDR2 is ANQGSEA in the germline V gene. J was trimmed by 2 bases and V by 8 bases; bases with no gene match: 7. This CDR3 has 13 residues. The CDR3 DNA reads TGCAGCTCTGGACAGGTTCTCACAGATACGCAGTATTTT. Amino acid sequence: CSSGQVLTDTQYF.

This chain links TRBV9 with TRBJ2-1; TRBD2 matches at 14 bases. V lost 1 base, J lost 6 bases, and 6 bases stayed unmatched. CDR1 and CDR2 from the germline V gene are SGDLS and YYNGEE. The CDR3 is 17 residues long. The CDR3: CASSVYSGLAGGNEQFF. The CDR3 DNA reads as TGTGCCAGCAGCGTATACTCCGGACTAGCGGGGGGCAATGAGCAGTTCTTC.

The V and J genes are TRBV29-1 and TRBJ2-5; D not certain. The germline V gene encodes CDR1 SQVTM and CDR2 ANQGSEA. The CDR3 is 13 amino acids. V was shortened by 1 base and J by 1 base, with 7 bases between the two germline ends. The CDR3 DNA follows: TGCAGCGTTGAAGGACTGGCCCAAGAGACCCAGTACTTC. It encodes CSVEGLAQETQYF.

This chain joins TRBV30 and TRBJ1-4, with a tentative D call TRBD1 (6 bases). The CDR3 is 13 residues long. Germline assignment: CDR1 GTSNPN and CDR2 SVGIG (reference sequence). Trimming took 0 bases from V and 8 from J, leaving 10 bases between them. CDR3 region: CAWSVHRDEKLFF. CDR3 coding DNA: TGTGCCTGGAGTGTACACAGGGACGAAAAACTGTTTTTT.

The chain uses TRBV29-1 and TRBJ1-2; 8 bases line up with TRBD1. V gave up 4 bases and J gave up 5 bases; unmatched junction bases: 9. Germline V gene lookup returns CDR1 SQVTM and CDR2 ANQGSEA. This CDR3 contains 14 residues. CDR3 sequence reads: CSVVNDRGRYGYTF. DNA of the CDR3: TGCAGCGTTGTCAATGACAGGGGCCGATATGGCTACACCTTC.

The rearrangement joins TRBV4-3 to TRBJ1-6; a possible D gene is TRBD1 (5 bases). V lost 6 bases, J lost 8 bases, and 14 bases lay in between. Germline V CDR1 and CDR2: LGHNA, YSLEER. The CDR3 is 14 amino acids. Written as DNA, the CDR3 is TGCGCCAGCAGGCGGGGCTTATGGGATTCACCCCTCCACTTT. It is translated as CASRRGLWDSPLHF.

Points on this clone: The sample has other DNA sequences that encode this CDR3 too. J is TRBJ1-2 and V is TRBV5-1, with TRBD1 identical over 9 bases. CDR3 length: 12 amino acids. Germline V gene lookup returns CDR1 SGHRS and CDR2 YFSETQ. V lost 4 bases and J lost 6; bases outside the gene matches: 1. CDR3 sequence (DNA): TGCGCCAGCAGCAGGGACAGGGATGGCTACACCTTC. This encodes CASSRDRDGYTF.